This T cell receptor (beta chain) was sequenced for a study of CD8 T cells in Susac syndrome. The diagnostic criteria for definite or probable disease, as recently defined, were met by the patients with Susac syndrome. This clonotype was seen once. What it recognizes is unknown. Germline V gene lookup returns CDR1 SQVTM and CDR2 ANQGSEA. The CDR3 is made up of 15 amino acids. V shed 0 bases, J shed 6 bases, and the junction held 8 bases outside the gene matches. Study-level findings and limits: The study's TCR sequencing and HLA analysis covered a relatively small number of individuals, and the study acknowledged this.

With random hexamers, reverse transcription was performed on about 0.5 to 1 ug of RNA. Amplification of TCR beta CDR3 spanned 54 Vbeta and 13 Jbeta via immunoSEQ multiplex PCR. TCRdb used MiXCR to reprocess the immunoSEQ multiplex PCR reads, holding one entry per CDR3 protein. The sample includes about 180,000 distinct CDR3 sequences, 90% to 95% of them seen just once. V is TRBV29-1 and J is TRBJ1-1; 9 bases are shared with TRBD1. Sequencing input: CD4+ T cells from PBMCs. The source of this sequence is a human donor with Susac syndrome. In DNA, the CDR3 is TGCAGCGTTGAAGATCAAGGACAGGGGAGCGCTGAAGCTTTCTTT. It encodes CSVEDQGQGSAEAFF.